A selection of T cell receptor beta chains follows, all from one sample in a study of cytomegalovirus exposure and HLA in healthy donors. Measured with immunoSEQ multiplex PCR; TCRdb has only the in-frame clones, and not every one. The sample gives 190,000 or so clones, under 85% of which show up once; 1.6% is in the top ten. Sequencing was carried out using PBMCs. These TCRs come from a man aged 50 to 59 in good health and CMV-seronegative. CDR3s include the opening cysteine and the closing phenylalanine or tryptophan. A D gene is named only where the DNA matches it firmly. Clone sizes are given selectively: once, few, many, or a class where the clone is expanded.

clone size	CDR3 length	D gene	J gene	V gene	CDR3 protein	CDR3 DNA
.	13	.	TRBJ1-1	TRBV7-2	CASRFDKNTEAFF	TGTGCCAGCAGATTTGACAAGAACACTGAAGCTTTCTTT
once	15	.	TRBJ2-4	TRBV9	CASSERTGGVDIQYF	TGTGCCAGCAGCGAACGGACGGGCGGGGTGGACATTCAGTACTTC
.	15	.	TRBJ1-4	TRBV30	CAWSVRQGALEKLFF	TGTGCCTGGAGTGTACGGCAGGGCGCCCTTGAAAAACTGTTTTTT
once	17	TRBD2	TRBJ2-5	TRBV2	CASSEGGPAGAQETQYF	TGTGCCAGCAGTGAAGGTGGACCAGCGGGAGCTCAAGAGACCCAGTACTTC
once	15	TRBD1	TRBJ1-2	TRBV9	CASSGGTGGAYGYTF	TGTGCCAGCAGCGGGGGGACAGGGGGCGCCTATGGCTACACCTTC
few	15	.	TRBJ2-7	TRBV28	CASSSLGGVMSKQYF	TGTGCCAGCAGCTCCCTGGGGGGAGTTATGAGTAAGCAGTACTTC
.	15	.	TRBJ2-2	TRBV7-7	CASSSQTDRTGELFF	TGTGCTAGCAGCTCCCAGACGGACAGAACCGGGGAGCTGTTTTTT
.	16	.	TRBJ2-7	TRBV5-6	CASSSTRPKVNYEQYF	TGTGCCAGCAGCTCGACACGGCCAAAAGTAAACTACGAGCAGTACTTC
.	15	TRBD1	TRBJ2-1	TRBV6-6	CASSPRQGTYNEQFF	TGTGCCAGCAGTCCACGACAGGGCACCTACAATGAGCAGTTCTTC
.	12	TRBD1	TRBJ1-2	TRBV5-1	CASRTGFDGYTF	TGCGCCAGTCGGACAGGGTTTGATGGCTACACCTTC
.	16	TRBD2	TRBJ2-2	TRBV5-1	CASSLVSGVNTGELFF	TGCGCCAGCAGCTTGGTGAGCGGGGTGAACACCGGGGAGCTGTTTTTT
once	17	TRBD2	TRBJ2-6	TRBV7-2	CASSSSGGFSGANVLTF	TGTGCCAGCAGCTCTAGCGGGGGGTTCTCTGGGGCCAACGTCCTGACTTTC
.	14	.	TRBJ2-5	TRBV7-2	CASSLAGGGETQYF	TGTGCCAGCAGCTTAGCGGGAGGTGGGGAGACCCAGTACTTC
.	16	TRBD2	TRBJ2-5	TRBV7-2	CASSQQRSGGQETQYF	TGTGCCAGCAGCCAACAGCGTAGCGGGGGCCAGGAGACCCAGTACTTC
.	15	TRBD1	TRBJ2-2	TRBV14	CASSPRTGNTGELFF	TGTGCCAGCAGCCCAAGGACAGGAAACACCGGGGAGCTGTTTTTT
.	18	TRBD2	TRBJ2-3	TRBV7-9	CASSLGLAGGPRADTQYF	TGTGCCAGCAGCTTGGGGCTAGCGGGAGGGCCCCGGGCAGATACGCAGTATTTT
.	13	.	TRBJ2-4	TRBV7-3	CASSLSRDDIQYF	TGTGCCAGCAGCTTATCCAGGGATGACATTCAGTACTTC
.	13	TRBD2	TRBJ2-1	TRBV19	CASSRTSHNEQFF	TGTGCCAGTAGTCGGACTAGTCACAATGAGCAGTTCTTC
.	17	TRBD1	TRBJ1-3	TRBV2	CASSDGTGDVSGNTIYF	TGTGCCAGCAGTGATGGGACAGGGGATGTCTCTGGAAACACCATATATTTT
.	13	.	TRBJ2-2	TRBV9	CASSGDIWGELFF	TGTGCCAGCAGCGGAGATATATGGGGGGAGCTGTTTTTT
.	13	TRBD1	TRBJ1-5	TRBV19	CAASPTGVQPQHF	TGTGCCGCTTCACCGACAGGGGTTCAGCCCCAGCATTTT
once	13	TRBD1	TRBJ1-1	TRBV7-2	CASSLTGGTEAFF	TGTGCCAGCAGCTTGACAGGGGGGACTGAAGCTTTCTTT
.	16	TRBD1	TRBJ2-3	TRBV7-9	CASSLTGQGGTDTQYF	TGTGCCAGCAGCTTAACTGGACAGGGAGGCACAGATACGCAGTATTTT
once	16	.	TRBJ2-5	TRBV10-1	CASSESPADSQETQYF	TGCGCCAGCAGTGAGAGCCCCGCGGACAGTCAAGAGACCCAGTACTTC
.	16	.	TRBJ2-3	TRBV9	CASSVERGAGTDTQYF	TGTGCCAGCAGCGTAGAAAGGGGCGCCGGCACAGATACGCAGTATTTT
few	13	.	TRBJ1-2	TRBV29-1	CSVFPRDSYGYTF	TGCAGCGTTTTCCCCCGGGACTCCTATGGCTACACCTTC
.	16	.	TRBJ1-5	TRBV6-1	CASSARNIHSNQPQHF	TGTGCCAGCAGTGCGCGTAATATTCATAGCAATCAGCCCCAGCATTTT
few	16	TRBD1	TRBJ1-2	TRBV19	CASSNPTWTNRGGYTF	TGTGCCAGTAGCAATCCTACATGGACTAACAGGGGCGGCTACACCTTC
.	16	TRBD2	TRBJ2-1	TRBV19	CASSKGLAGTYNEQFF	TGTGCCAGTAGTAAGGGACTAGCGGGAACTTACAATGAGCAGTTCTTC
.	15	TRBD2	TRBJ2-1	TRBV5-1	CASSLFGGFVNEQFF	TGCGCCAGCAGCTTGTTCGGGGGGTTCGTCAATGAGCAGTTCTTC
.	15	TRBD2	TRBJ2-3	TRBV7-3	CASSSEAGIADTQYF	TGTGCCAGCAGCTCGGAAGCGGGGATCGCAGATACGCAGTATTTT
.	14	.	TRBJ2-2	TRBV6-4	CASSEQGGTGELFF	TGTGCCAGCAGTGAGCAGGGGGGTACCGGGGAGCTGTTTTTT
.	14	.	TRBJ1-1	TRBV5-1	CASSRARGNTEAFF	TGCGCCAGCAGTCGGGCCAGGGGAAACACTGAAGCTTTCTTT
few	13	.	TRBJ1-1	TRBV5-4	CASSLANTEEAFF	TGTGCCAGCAGCTTGGCGAATACAGAAGAAGCTTTCTTT
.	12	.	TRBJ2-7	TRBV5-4	CASSSGSYEQYF	TGTGCCAGCTCTTCTGGTTCCTACGAGCAGTACTTC
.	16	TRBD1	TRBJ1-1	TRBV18	CASSPGQGITNTEAFF	TGTGCCAGCTCACCAGGACAGGGTATAACGAACACTGAAGCTTTCTTT
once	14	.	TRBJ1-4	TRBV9	CASSLDSFNEKLFF	TGTGCCAGCAGCTTAGACTCCTTTAATGAAAAACTGTTTTTT
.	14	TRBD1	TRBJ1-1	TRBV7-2	CASSSGQENTEAFF	TGTGCCAGCAGCTCCGGACAGGAGAACACTGAAGCTTTCTTT
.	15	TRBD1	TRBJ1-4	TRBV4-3	CASSQERQGARKLFF	TGCGCCAGCAGCCAAGAAAGACAGGGGGCGCGGAAACTGTTTTTT
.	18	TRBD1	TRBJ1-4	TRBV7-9	CASSPPQGSIDKDEKLFF	TGTGCCAGCAGCCCCCCACAGGGGTCGATAGATAAAGATGAAAAACTGTTTTTT
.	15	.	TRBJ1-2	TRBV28	CASSFGGRGLTSYTF	TGTGCCAGCAGTTTCGGGGGGCGCGGTTTGACTAGCTACACCTTC
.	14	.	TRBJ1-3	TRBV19	CASSPWGRGDTIYF	TGTGCCAGTAGTCCCTGGGGCAGGGGTGACACCATATATTTT
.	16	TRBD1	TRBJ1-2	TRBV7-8	CASSSVSRQGASGYTF	TGTGCCAGCAGCTCCGTATCTAGACAGGGGGCGAGTGGCTACACCTTC
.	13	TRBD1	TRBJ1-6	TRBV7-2	CASLRTGEGPLHF	TGTGCCAGCCTTAGGACAGGAGAAGGTCCCCTCCACTTT
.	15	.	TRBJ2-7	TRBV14	CASSQGQVASYEQYF	TGTGCCAGCAGCCAAGGACAGGTCGCATCCTACGAGCAGTACTTC
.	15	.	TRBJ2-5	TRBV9	CASSVAFGDQETQYF	TGTGCCAGCAGCGTAGCATTCGGGGATCAAGAGACCCAGTACTTC
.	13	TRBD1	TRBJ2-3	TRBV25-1	CASIGQGSDTQYF	TGTGCCAGCATCGGACAGGGATCAGATACGCAGTATTTT
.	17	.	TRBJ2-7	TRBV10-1	CASSEPARGGWTYEQYF	TGCGCCAGCAGCGAACCGGCAAGGGGGGGATGGACCTACGAGCAGTACTTC
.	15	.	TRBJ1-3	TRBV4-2	CASSQAGGAGNTIYF	TGTGCCAGCAGCCAAGCGGGGGGGGCTGGAAACACCATATATTTT
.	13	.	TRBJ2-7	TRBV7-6	CASSLAVTGEQYF	TGTGCCAGCAGCTTGGCAGTCACGGGGGAGCAGTACTTC
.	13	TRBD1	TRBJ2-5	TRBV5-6	CASSPLQGETQYF	TGTGCCAGCAGCCCTCTACAGGGGGAGACCCAGTACTTC
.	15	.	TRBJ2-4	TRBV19	CASSIPAVAKNIQYF	TGTGCCAGTAGTATACCAGCGGTAGCCAAAAACATTCAGTACTTC
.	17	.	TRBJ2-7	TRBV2	CASSEARGSQISYEQYF	TGTGCCAGCAGTGAGGCAAGGGGGTCACAAATCTCCTACGAGCAGTACTTC
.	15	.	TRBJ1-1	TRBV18	CASSYDAGVSTEAFF	TGTGCCAGCTCATACGACGCAGGGGTTTCCACTGAAGCTTTCTTT
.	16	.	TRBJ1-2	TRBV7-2	CASSLFTGLGSYGYTF	TGTGCCAGCAGCTTATTTACAGGGTTGGGTAGCTATGGCTACACCTTC
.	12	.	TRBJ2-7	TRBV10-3	CAISDTSYEQYF	TGTGCCATCAGTGACACATCCTACGAGCAGTACTTC
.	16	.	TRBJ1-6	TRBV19	CASSIAGRLYNSPLHF	TGTGCCAGTAGTATAGCGGGGAGACTCTATAATTCACCCCTCCACTTT
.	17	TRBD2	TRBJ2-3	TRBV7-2	CASSRGGLAGVTDTQYF	TGTGCCAGCAGCCGGGGGGGACTAGCGGGAGTAACAGATACGCAGTATTTT
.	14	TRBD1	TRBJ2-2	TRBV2	CASTRQGSTGELFF	TGTGCCAGCACCAGACAGGGGTCCACCGGGGAGCTGTTTTTT
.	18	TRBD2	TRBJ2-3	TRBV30	CAWGAWGTSGRRGWEQYF	TGTGCCTGGGGTGCATGGGGGACTAGCGGGAGAAGGGGCTGGGAGCAGTATTTT